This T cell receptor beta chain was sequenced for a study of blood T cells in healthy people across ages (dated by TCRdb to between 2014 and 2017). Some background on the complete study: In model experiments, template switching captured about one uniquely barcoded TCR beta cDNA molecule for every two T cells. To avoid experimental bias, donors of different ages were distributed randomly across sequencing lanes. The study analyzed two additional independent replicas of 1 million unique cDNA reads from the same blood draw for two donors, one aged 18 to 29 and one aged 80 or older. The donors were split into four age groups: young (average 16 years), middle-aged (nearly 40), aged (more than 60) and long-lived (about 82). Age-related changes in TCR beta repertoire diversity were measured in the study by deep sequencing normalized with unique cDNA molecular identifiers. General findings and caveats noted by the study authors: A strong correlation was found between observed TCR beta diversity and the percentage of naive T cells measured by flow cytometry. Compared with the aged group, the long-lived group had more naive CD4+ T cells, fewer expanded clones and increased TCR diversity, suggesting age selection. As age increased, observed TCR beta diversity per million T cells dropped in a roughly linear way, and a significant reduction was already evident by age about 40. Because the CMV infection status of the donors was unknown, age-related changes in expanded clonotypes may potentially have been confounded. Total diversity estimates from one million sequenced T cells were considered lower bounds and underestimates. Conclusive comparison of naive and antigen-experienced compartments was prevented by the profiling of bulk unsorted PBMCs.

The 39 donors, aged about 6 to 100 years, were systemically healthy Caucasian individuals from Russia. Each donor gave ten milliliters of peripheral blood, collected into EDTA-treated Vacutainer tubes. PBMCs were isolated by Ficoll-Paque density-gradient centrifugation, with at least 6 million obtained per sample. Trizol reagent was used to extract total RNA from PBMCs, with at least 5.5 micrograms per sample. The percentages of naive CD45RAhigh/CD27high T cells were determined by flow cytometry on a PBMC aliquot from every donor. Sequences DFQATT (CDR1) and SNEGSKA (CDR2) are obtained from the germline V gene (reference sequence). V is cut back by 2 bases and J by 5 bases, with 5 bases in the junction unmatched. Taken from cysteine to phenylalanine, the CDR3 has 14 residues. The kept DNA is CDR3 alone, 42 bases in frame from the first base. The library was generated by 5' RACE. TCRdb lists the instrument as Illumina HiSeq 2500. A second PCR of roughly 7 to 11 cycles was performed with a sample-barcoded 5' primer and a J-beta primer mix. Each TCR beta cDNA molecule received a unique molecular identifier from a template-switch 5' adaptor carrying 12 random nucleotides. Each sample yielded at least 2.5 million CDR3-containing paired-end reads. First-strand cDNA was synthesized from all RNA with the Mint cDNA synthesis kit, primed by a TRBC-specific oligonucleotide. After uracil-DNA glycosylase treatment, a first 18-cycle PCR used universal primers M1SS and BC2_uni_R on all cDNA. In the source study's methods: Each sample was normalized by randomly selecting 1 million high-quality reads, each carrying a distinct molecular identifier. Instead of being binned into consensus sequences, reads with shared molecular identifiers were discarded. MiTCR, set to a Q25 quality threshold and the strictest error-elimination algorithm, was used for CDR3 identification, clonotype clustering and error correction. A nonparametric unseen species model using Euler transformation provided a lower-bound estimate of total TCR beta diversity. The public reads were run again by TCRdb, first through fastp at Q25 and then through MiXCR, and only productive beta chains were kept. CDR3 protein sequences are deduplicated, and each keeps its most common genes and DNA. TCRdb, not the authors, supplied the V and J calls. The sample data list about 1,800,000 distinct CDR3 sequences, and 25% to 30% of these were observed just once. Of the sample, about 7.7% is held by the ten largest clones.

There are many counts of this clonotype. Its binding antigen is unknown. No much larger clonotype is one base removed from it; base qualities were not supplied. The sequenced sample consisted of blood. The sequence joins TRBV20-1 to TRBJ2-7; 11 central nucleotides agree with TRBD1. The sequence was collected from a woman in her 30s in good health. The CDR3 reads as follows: CSARHGTGGNEQYF. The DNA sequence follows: TGCAGTGCTAGACATGGGACAGGGGGTAACGAGCAGTACTTC.